This entry lists 4 T cell receptor beta chains sequenced from one sample in a study of vaccination effects on CD4 cells after COVID-19. Sequencing was performed with immunoSEQ multiplex PCR; in TCRdb, only in-frame clones are kept and a portion is missing. The sample holds 75,000 to 100,000 clones, under 80% seen once. Before sequencing took place, the ViraFEST assay used viral peptide pools to expand antigen-specific CD4+ T cells. Subsequent to approximately 11 days of culture, CD4+ T cells were isolated. Participants were vaccinated with two doses of either the BNT162b2 or mRNA-1273 vaccine. Their cognate antigens are unknown. The starting material was CD4+ T cells from PBMCs cultured with HCoV-OC43 spike peptides, obtained after COVID-19 vaccination. Subset specified: HCoV-OC43 spike overlapping peptide pool stimulation. Receptors were obtained from a human donor who received a COVID-19 vaccine.

The CDR3 here is CASSLSWAKEVTGELFF. CDR3 sequence (DNA): TGTGCCAGCAGTTTATCCTGGGCTAAGGAGGTGACCGGGGAGCTGTTTTTT. The chain carries TRBV27 and TRBJ2-2, with a tentative D call TRBD2 (5 bases). CDR1 and CDR2 (germline): MNHEY, SMNVEV (reference sequence). The CDR3 spans 17 residues. V lost 0 bases and J lost 5, with 16 bases in between.

This clone occurred once. The rearrangement uses TRBV5-1 and TRBJ1-1, with D maybe TRBD1 (5 bases). CDR1 is SGHRS and CDR2 is YFSETQ in the germline V gene. There are 13 residues in the CDR3. Trimming took off 0 bases at V and 6 bases at J, with 9 bases between the two ends. This CDR3 is CASSLEAGAEAFF. CDR3 sequence (DNA): TGCGCCAGCAGCTTGGAGGCGGGGGCTGAAGCTTTCTTT. The complete variable domain, with remaining parts taken from reference TRBV5-1 and TRBJ1-1, reads KAGVTQTPRYLIKTRGQQVTLSCSPISGHRSVSWYQQTPGQGLQFLFEYFSETQRNKGNFPGRFSGRQFSNSRSEMNVSTLELGDSALYLCASSLEAGAEAFFGQGTRLTVV.

This clone occurred once. The chain is built from TRBV6-5 and TRBJ2-5, with 7 bases aligning to TRBD2. The trim removed 4 bases at V and 1 base at J, leaving 3 bases unmatched. This CDR3 comprises 14 residues. CDR1 is MNHEY and CDR2 is SVGAGI in the germline V gene. This chain's CDR3 is CASSFWGGQETQYF. Written as DNA, the CDR3 is TGTGCCAGCAGTTTCTGGGGGGGCCAAGAGACCCAGTACTTC.

This clone was seen a single time. V usage is TRBV9 and J usage is TRBJ2-1, with TRBD1 identical over 7 bases. Germline V lookup: CDR1 SGDLS, CDR2 YYNGEE. The CDR3 runs 16 residues. V shed 0 bases and J 3 bases; nucleotides not matched to a gene: 6. The CDR3 sequence is CASSVDEGAGYNEQFF. The CDR3 nucleotides read TGTGCCAGCAGCGTAGATGAGGGGGCGGGCTACAATGAGCAGTTCTTC.